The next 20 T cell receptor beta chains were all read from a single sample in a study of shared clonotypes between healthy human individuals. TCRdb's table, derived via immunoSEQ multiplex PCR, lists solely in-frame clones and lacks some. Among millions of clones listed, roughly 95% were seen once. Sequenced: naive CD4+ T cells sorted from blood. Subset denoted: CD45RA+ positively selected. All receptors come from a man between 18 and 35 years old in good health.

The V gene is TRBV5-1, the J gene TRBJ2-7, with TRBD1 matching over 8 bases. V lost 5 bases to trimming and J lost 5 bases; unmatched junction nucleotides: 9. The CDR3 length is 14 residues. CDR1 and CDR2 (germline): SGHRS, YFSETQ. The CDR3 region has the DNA TGCGCCAGCAGTGCCAAAGACAGGGGCCACGAGCAGTACTTC. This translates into CASSAKDRGHEQYF.

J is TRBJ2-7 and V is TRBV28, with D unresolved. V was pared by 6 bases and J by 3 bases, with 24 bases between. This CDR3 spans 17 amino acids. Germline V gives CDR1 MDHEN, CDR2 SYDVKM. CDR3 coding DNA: TGTGCCAGCAGGCCAAGCCCCGGTCAGTATTCCATCTACGAGCAGTACTTC. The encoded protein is CASRPSPGQYSIYEQYF. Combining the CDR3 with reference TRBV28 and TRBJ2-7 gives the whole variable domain DVKVTQSSRYLVKRTGEKVFLECVQDMDHENMFWYRQDPGLGLRLIYFSYDVKMKEKGDIPEGYSVSREKKERFSLILESASTNQTSMYLCASRPSPGQYSIYEQYFGPGTRLTVT.

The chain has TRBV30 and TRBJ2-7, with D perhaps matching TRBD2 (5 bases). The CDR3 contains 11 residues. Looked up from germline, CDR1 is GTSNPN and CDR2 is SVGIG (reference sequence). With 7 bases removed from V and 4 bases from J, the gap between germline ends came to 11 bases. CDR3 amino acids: CAYRGSYEQYF. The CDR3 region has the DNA TGTGCCTACCGGGGTTCGTACGAGCAGTACTTC.

In nucleotides, the CDR3 is TGTGCCGTACAGGGGGATAATTCACCCCTCCACTTT. Its translation: CAVQGDNSPLHF. The rearrangement links TRBV10-3 to TRBJ1-6; 8 bases are a match to TRBD1. V shed 11 bases, J shed 5 bases, and the junction held 2 bases outside the gene matches. The CDR3 has 12 residues. Germline values: CDR1 ENHRY, CDR2 SYGVKD.

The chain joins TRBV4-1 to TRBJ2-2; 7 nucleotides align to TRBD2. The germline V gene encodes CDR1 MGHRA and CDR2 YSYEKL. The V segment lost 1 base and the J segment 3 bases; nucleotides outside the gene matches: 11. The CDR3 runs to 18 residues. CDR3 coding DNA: TGCGCCAGCAGCCAAGGCCGAGGAGCGGGACCTGACACCGGGGAGCTGTTTTTT. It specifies CASSQGRGAGPDTGELFF.

CDR3 in amino acids: CASSIIREGGNEQFF. The CDR3 coding sequence is TGTGCCAGTAGTATAATCCGGGAGGGTGGGAATGAGCAGTTCTTC. The rearrangement links TRBV19 to TRBJ2-1; the match to TRBD2 covers 8 bases. This CDR3 contains 15 residues. Germline V gene data show CDR1 as LNHDA and CDR2 as SQIVND (reference sequence). The J segment lost 7 bases and the V segment lost 2 bases, leaving 7 bases of the junction unmatched.

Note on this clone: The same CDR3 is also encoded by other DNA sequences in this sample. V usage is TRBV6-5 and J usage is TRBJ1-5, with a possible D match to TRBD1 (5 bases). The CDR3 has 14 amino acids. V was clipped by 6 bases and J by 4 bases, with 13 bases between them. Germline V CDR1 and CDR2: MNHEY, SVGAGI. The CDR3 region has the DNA TGTGCCAGCAGCCCAGGGTTTGGGAATCAGCCCCAGCATTTT. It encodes CASSPGFGNQPQHF.

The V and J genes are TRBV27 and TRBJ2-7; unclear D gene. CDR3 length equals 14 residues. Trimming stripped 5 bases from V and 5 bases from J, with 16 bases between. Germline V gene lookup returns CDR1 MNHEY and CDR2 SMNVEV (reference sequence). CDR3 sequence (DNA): TGTGCCAGCAGTAGTTTGGGTCCAAGGGACGAGCAGTACTTC. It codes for CASSSLGPRDEQYF.

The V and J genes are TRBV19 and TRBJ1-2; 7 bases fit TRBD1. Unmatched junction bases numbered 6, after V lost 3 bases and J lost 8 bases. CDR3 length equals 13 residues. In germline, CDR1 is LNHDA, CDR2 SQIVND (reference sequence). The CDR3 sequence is CASSIRDSGGYTF. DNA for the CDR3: TGTGCCAGTAGTATCCGGGACAGTGGGGGCTACACCTTC.

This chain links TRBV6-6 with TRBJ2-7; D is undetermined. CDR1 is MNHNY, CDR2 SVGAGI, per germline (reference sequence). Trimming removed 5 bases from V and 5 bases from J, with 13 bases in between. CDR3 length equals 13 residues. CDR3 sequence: CASSRRGQDEQYF. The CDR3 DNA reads TGTGCCAGCAGTCGGCGTGGGCAGGACGAGCAGTACTTC.

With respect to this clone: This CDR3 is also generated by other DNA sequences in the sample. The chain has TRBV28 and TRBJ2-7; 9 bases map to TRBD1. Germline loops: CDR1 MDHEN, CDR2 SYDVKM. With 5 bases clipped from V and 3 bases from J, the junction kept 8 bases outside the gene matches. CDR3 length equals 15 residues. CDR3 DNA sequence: TGTGCCAGCAGTGCCCCGGGACAGGGAGGCTACGAGCAGTACTTC. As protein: CASSAPGQGGYEQYF.

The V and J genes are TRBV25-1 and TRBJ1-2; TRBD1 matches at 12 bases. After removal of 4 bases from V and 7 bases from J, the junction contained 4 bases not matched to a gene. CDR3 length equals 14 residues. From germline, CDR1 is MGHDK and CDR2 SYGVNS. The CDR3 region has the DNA TGTGCCAGCAGTGGGGACAGGGGGCTGTCTGGCTACACCTTC. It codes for CASSGDRGLSGYTF.

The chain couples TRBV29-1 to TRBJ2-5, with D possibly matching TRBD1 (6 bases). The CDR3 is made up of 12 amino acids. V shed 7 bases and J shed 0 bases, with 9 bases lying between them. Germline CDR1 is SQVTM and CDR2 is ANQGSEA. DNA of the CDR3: TGCAGCGCCGGGACAAACCAAGAGACCCAGTACTTC. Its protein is CSAGTNQETQYF. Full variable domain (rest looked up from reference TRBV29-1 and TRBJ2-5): SAVISQKPSRDICQRGTSLTIQCQVDSQVTMMFWYRQQPGQSLTLIATANQGSEATYESGFVIDKFPISRPNLTFSTLTVSNMSPEDSSIYLCSAGTNQETQYFGPGTRLLVL.

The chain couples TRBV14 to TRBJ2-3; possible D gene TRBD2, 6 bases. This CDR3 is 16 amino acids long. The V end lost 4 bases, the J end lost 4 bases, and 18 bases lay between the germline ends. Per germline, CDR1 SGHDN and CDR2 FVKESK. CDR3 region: CASSRNGGSSADTQYF. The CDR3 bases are TGTGCCAGCAGCCGCAACGGAGGGTCGTCTGCAGATACGCAGTATTTT. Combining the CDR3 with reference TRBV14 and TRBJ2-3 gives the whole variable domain EAGVTQFPSHSVIEKGQTVTLRCDPISGHDNLYWYRRVMGKEIKFLLHFVKESKQDESGMPNNRFLAERTGGTYSTLKVQPAELEDSGVYFCASSRNGGSSADTQYFGPGTRLTVL.

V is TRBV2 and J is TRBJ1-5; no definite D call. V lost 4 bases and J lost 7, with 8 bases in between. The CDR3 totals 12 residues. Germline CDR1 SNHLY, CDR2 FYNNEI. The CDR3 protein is CASSATWQPQHF. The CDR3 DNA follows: TGTGCCAGCAGTGCGACCTGGCAGCCCCAGCATTTT.

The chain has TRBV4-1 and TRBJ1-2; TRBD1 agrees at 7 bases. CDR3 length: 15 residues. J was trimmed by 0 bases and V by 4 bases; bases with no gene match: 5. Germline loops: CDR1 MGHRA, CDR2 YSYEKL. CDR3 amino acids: CASSRGTDPNYGYTF. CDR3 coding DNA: TGCGCCAGCAGCCGAGGGACAGATCCTAACTATGGCTACACCTTC.

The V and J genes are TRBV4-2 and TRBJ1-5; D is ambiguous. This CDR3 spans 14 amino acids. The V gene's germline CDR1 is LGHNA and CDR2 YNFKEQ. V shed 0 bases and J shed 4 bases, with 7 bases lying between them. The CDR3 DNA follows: TGTGCCAGCAGCCAAGATGGGAGTAATCAGCCCCAGCATTTT. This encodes CASSQDGSNQPQHF.

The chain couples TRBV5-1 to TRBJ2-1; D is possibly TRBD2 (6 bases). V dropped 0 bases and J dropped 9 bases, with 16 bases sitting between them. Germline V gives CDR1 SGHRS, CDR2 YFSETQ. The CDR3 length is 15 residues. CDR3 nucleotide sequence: TGCGCCAGCAGCTTGGAAGTGGGAGGAAGTTTTGAGCAGTTCTTC. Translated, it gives CASSLEVGGSFEQFF.

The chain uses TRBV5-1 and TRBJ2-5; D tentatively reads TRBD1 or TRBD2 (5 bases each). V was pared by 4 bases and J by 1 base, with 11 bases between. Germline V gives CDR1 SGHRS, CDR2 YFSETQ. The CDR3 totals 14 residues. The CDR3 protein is CASSGGPFQETQYF. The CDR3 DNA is TGCGCCAGCAGCGGGGGACCGTTCCAAGAGACCCAGTACTTC.

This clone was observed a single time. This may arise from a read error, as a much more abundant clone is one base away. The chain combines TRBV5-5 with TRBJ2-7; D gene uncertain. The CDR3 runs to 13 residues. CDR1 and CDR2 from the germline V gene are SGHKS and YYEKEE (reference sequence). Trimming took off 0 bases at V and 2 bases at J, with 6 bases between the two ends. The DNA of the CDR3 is TGTGCCAGCAGCTTGGATGGGGCCTACGAGCAGTACTTC. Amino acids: CASSLDGAYEQYF.